The following is a T cell receptor (beta chain) sequence with its context. Sequenced by immunoSEQ multiplex PCR; TCRdb stores in-frame clones only, minus some. This table has hundreds of thousands of clones, around four fifths appearing once. This entry is derived from a study of blood T cell repertoires in COVID-19. Germline V CDR1 and CDR2: MNHNY, SVGAGI (reference sequence). This CDR3 is 15 amino acids long. V was trimmed by 2 bases and J by 0 bases, leaving 11 bases between them. The chain has TRBV6-6 and TRBJ2-7; D possibly corresponds to TRBD1 (6 bases). The receptor's source is a woman of 80 years or more with acute or convalescent COVID-19. Sequenced material: peripheral blood. CDR3: CASSYRQVPSYEQYF. As DNA, the CDR3 is TGTGCCAGCAGTTACCGACAGGTCCCCTCCTACGAGCAGTACTTC.